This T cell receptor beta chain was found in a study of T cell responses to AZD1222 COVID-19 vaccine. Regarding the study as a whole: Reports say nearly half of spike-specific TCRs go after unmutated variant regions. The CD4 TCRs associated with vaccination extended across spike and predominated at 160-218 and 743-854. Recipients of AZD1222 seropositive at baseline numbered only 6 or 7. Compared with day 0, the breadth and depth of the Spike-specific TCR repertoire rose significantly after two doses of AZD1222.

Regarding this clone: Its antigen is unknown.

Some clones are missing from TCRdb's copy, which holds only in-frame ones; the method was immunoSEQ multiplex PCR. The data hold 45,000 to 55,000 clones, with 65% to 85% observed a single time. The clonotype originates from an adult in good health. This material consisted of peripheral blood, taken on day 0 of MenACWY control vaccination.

The CDR3, as DNA: TGTGCCAGCAGCTTAGTGGGGGACAATGAGCAGTTCTTC. The encoded protein is CASSLVGDNEQFF. The chain employs TRBV11-3 and TRBJ2-1; D possibly matches TRBD1 or TRBD2 (5 bases each). CDR3 length: 13 residues. Germline CDR1 reads SGHNT; CDR2 reads YENEEA. V lost 1 base to trimming and J lost 5 bases, with 6 bases between them. The variable domain in full, with the rest retrieved from reference TRBV11-3 and TRBJ2-1, is EAGVVQSPRYKIIEKKQPVAFWCNPISGHNTLYWYLQNLGQGPELLIRYENEEAVDDSQLPKDRFSAERLKGVDSTLKIQPAELGDSAVYLCASSLVGDNEQFFGPGTRLTVL.